Presented here are 28 T cell receptor beta chains from one specimen sequenced in a study of T-cell reconstitution after alpha-beta-depleted transplantation in children. The authors prepared the TCRbeta library with unique molecular identifiers. Using its own MiXCR run on the PCR reads, TCRdb lists one record per CDR3 protein. The repertoire consists of approximately 650,000 distinct CDR3 sequences, with 13% occurring once and the leading ten covering about 0.77%. Sequenced here: PBMCs, sampled before TCRalphabeta/CD19-depleted stem cell transplant. The receptors stem from a girl aged 2 to 9 with congenital amegakaryocytic thrombocytopenia, due to receive a stem cell transplant.

The V and J genes are TRBV29-1 and TRBJ2-3; no clear D. V was shortened by 1 base and J by 3 bases, with 8 bases between the two germline ends. Germline V gives CDR1 SQVTM, CDR2 ANQGSEA. The CDR3 loop spans 13 amino acids. CDR3 amino acids: CSVEVSPTDTQYF. In DNA form, the CDR3 reads TGCAGCGTTGAAGTATCTCCTACAGATACGCAGTATTTT.

This clonotype showed up many times. V gene TRBV11-1 combines with J gene TRBJ1-5, with D tentatively TRBD1 (6 bases). The CDR3 is 14 amino acids. Per the germline V gene, CDR1 is SGHAT and CDR2 is FQDESV (reference sequence). V was pared by 5 bases and J by 3 bases, with 11 bases between. The CDR3: CASSLTGNNQPQHF. CDR3 nucleotides: TGTGCCAGCAGCCTAACAGGGAACAATCAGCCCCAGCATTTT.

Only a few counts were recorded for this clonotype. The CDR3 here is CSARALQGAHEQYF. The CDR3 DNA sequence: TGCAGTGCTAGAGCTCTGCAGGGGGCCCACGAGCAGTACTTC. The V and J genes are TRBV20-1 and TRBJ2-7, with 8 bases aligning to TRBD1. This CDR3 has 14 amino acids. CDR1 DFQATT and CDR2 SNEGSKA come from the germline V gene (reference sequence). Germline trimming cut 1 base from V and 5 bases from J; bases unmatched to any gene: 7.

The sample holds many counts of this clonotype. The gene calls are TRBV7-9 and TRBJ2-2, with 8 positions matching TRBD2. J lost 0 bases, V lost 5 bases, and 17 bases had no gene match. The CDR3 contains 20 residues. The germline gives CDR1 SEHNR, CDR2 FQNEAQ (reference sequence). As DNA, the CDR3 is TGTGCCAGCAGCCCAGGCTGGAGTACAACTAGCGGATCGAACACCGGGGAGCTGTTTTTT. Protein sequence: CASSPGWSTTSGSNTGELFF.

This clonotype was counted at least ten times. The rearrangement joins TRBV7-2 to TRBJ2-3; 9 nucleotides line up with TRBD2. V dropped 4 bases and J dropped 7; count of bases not matched to a gene: 6. This CDR3 spans 14 amino acids. CDR1 is SGHTA, CDR2 FQGNSA, per germline. The CDR3 nucleotides read TGTGCCAGCAGCTCGACTAGCGGTAGCTATACGCAGTATTTT. This gives the protein CASSSTSGSYTQYF. Complete variable domain (other parts from reference TRBV7-2 and TRBJ2-3): GAGVSQSPSNKVTEKGKDVELRCDPISGHTALYWYRQSLGQGLEFLIYFQGNSAPDKSGLPSDRFSAERTGGSVSTLTIQRTQQEDSAVYLCASSSTSGSYTQYFGPGTRLTVL.

This clonotype was detected many times. The chain couples TRBV20-1 to TRBJ1-1, with D possibly matching TRBD1 (5 bases). Germline CDR1 and CDR2: DFQATT and SNEGSKA (reference sequence). This CDR3 is built from 13 residues. V dropped 6 bases and J dropped 4 bases, with 15 bases sitting between them. This CDR3 reads CSAVGRLSTEAFF. DNA for the CDR3: TGCAGTGCAGTGGGGCGTTTGAGCACTGAAGCTTTCTTT.

The sample holds many counts of this clonotype. This chain links TRBV29-1 with TRBJ1-1, with a possible D match to TRBD1 (6 bases). The CDR3 is made up of 13 amino acids. Germline V lookup: CDR1 SQVTM, CDR2 ANQGSEA. V was pared by 2 bases and J by 3 bases, with 10 bases between. CDR3 sequence (DNA): TGCAGCGTTGAACGAGGGGGGGACACTGAAGCTTTCTTT. Protein: CSVERGGDTEAFF.

This clonotype was counted many times. The rearrangement links TRBV20-1 to TRBJ2-1, with 13 bases fitting TRBD2. Trimming at V came to 3 bases and at J to 0 bases, leaving 2 bases not matched to a gene. The CDR3 runs 16 residues. Germline CDR1 reads DFQATT; CDR2 reads SNEGSKA (reference sequence). The chain's CDR3 is CSASTSGRASYNEQFF. The CDR3 nucleotides read TGCAGTGCTAGCACTAGCGGGAGGGCCTCCTACAATGAGCAGTTCTTC.

V is TRBV28 and J is TRBJ2-1; 10 positions agree with TRBD2. The CDR3 extends over 18 amino acids. Germline-derived CDR1 and CDR2 are MDHEN and SYDVKM. Unmatched junction bases numbered 10, after V lost 2 bases and J lost 3 bases. DNA for the CDR3: TGTGCCAGCAGTTTACTAGCGGGAGAGCAGGGAGTCTACAATGAGCAGTTCTTC. Protein: CASSLLAGEQGVYNEQFF.

The V gene is TRBV11-2, the J gene TRBJ2-7, with D possibly being TRBD1 (6 bases). Per germline, CDR1 SGHAT and CDR2 FQNNGV. Trimming removed 5 bases at V and 1 base at J, with 15 bases between. There are 15 residues in the CDR3. As DNA, the CDR3 is TGTGCCAGCAGCCCAGAGGACAGACAATCCTACGAGCAGTACTTC. Translation gives CASSPEDRQSYEQYF.

The table lists this clonotype with many counts. The chain carries TRBV12-3 or TRBV12-4 and TRBJ2-7; TRBD2 is a possible D gene (6 bases). This CDR3 has 13 residues. V shed 6 bases and J shed 10 bases, with 19 bases lying between them. The CDR3 coding sequence is TGTGCCAGCAGCCTTGACGGGACTTCCCCTCAGTACTTC. Translated: CASSLDGTSPQYF.

This clonotype has just a few counts. The chain employs TRBV28 and TRBJ2-2; D might be TRBD2 (7 bases). With 11 bases removed from V and 1 base from J, the gap between germline ends came to 17 bases. CDR3 size: 15 residues. Germline V gene sequence: CDR1 MDHEN, CDR2 SYDVKM. CDR3 in DNA: TGTGCCTCCAGGGGAGGGGTTCTGAACACCGGGGAGCTGTTTTTT. This gives the protein CASRGGVLNTGELFF.

The chain employs TRBV5-1 and TRBJ2-3; 7 nucleotides align to TRBD2. J lost 6 bases, V lost 4 bases, and 17 bases had no gene match. The V gene's germline CDR1 is SGHRS and CDR2 YFSETQ. The CDR3 has 17 residues. Written as DNA, the CDR3 is TGCGCCAGCAGCCCGGGCCCCCGGACTAGGAGGTTGGATACGCAGTATTTT. It encodes CASSPGPRTRRLDTQYF.

The chain has TRBV12-3 or TRBV12-4 and TRBJ2-6; D is perhaps TRBD1 (5 bases). V gave up 8 bases and J gave up 0 bases, with 8 bases separating them. The CDR3 runs to 14 residues. CDR3 bases: TGTGCCAGCGGGGCCTCCTCTGGGGCCAACGTCCTGACTTTC. It codes for CASGASSGANVLTF.

This clonotype occurred many times. This rearrangement joins TRBV15 to TRBJ2-3; TRBD1 matches 8 bases. Germline CDR1 and CDR2: LNHNV and YYDKDF (reference sequence). The J segment lost 0 bases and the V segment lost 4 bases, leaving 3 bases of the junction unmatched. CDR3 length: 15 amino acids. Here the CDR3 DNA reads TGTGCCACCAGCACCCGGACAGGGAGCACAGATACGCAGTATTTT. Residues: CATSTRTGSTDTQYF.

This chain uses TRBV6-1 with TRBJ2-2, with a weak D call TRBD2 (5 bases). This CDR3 is 14 amino acids long. The V gene's germline CDR1 is MNHNS and CDR2 SASEGT. V was pared by 4 bases and J by 6 bases, with 12 bases between. CDR3 residues: CASSVPFGAGELFF. The CDR3 region has the DNA TGTGCCAGCAGTGTACCGTTCGGGGCCGGGGAGCTGTTTTTT.

This clonotype was seen a handful of times. The chain employs TRBV7-9 and TRBJ2-1; 11 nucleotides match TRBD2. The CDR3 extends over 17 amino acids. Germline assignment: CDR1 SEHNR and CDR2 FQNEAQ (reference sequence). With V trimmed by 4 bases and J by 0 bases, 5 bases remained unmatched. This chain's CDR3 is CASSSGLAGTSYNEQFF. The CDR3 region has the DNA TGTGCCAGCAGCTCCGGACTAGCGGGTACCTCCTACAATGAGCAGTTCTTC.

This clonotype was recorded at least ten times. This CDR3 is CSAPIPGQKKETQYF. CDR3 coding DNA: TGCAGTGCCCCTATTCCGGGACAGAAAAAAGAGACCCAGTACTTC. The gene calls are TRBV20-1 and TRBJ2-5, with 7 bases identical to TRBD1. This CDR3 is built from 15 residues. With V trimmed by 6 bases and J by 3 bases, 13 bases remained unmatched. Germline CDR1 and CDR2: DFQATT and SNEGSKA (reference sequence).

This clonotype was seen at least ten times. V and J are TRBV12-3 or TRBV12-4 and TRBJ2-1, with D uncertain. The ends were cut back, 7 bases at V and 0 bases at J, with 13 bases in the middle. The CDR3 has 15 amino acids. Here the CDR3 reads CASIPLGFSYNEQFF. For the CDR3, the DNA is TGTGCCAGCATACCTCTGGGATTCTCCTACAATGAGCAGTTCTTC.

This clonotype was seen a few times. This chain uses TRBV7-9 with TRBJ1-2; possibly TRBD1 for D (6 bases). The CDR3 consists of 12 residues. With 6 bases removed from V and 5 bases from J, the gap between germline ends came to 10 bases. Germline V CDR1 and CDR2: SEHNR, FQNEAQ (reference sequence). In DNA, the CDR3 is TGTGCCAGCAGTCAGACAGGTTATGGCTACACCTTC. This translates into CASSQTGYGYTF.

Many counts were recorded for this clonotype. The V gene is TRBV10-3, the J gene TRBJ2-1, with a possible D match to TRBD2 (6 bases). The ends were cut back, 7 bases at V and 7 bases at J, with 11 bases in the middle. The CDR3 has 12 amino acids. CDR1 is ENHRY and CDR2 is SYGVKD in the germline V gene. The CDR3 region has the DNA TGTGCCATCAACGGAGGGAGGAATGAGCAGTTCTTC. Its protein is CAINGGRNEQFF.

In DNA, the CDR3 is TGCAGCGCCGAGGGCGGGACAGGCTCCTACGAGCAGTACTTC. Translating gives CSAEGGTGSYEQYF. The rearrangement uses TRBV29-1 and TRBJ2-7; TRBD1 agrees at 8 bases. The CDR3 consists of 14 residues. The V gene's germline CDR1 is SQVTM and CDR2 ANQGSEA. V was pared by 7 bases and J by 0 bases, with 8 bases of the junction left unmatched.

The J gene is TRBJ2-1, the V gene TRBV11-2, with 14 bases lining up with TRBD2. The CDR3 is 19 residues long. CDR1 and CDR2 (germline): SGHAT, FQNNGV. Losses at the gene ends were 4 bases for V and 4 bases for J; bases not matched to a gene: 12. The CDR3 region has the DNA TGTGCCAGCAGCTCATTTAGGACTAGCGGGAGGACCCCATACAATGAGCAGTTCTTC. This translates into CASSSFRTSGRTPYNEQFF.

This clonotype was detected many times. V is TRBV24-1 and J is TRBJ1-1; D ambiguous. V was pared by 1 base and J by 1 base, with 12 bases between. The length of the CDR3 is 16 residues. Germline V lookup: CDR1 KGHDR, CDR2 SFDVKD. CDR3 DNA: TGTGCCACCAGTGATTTTTGGGTTCCGAGGAACACTGAAGCTTTCTTT. Translating gives CATSDFWVPRNTEAFF.

As to this clonotype: One base away lies a much larger clone, so this may be a sequencing read error. The gene calls are TRBV20-1 and TRBJ2-3; 10 bases align to TRBD2. The CDR3 loop spans 15 amino acids. In germline, CDR1 is DFQATT, CDR2 SNEGSKA (reference sequence). With 3 bases clipped from V and 7 bases from J, the junction kept 10 bases outside the gene matches. The chain's CDR3 is CSASLLAGVAHTQYF. The CDR3 region has the DNA TGCAGTGCTAGTTTGCTAGCGGGAGTTGCACATACGCAGTATTTT.

This clonotype has ten or more counts. V and J are TRBV10-3 and TRBJ2-5; 11 bases agree with TRBD2. The germline gives CDR1 ENHRY, CDR2 SYGVKD. V shed 5 bases, J shed 3 bases, and the junction held 2 bases outside the gene matches. CDR3 length: 14 amino acids. Written as DNA, the CDR3 is TGTGCCATCAGTACGGGACTAGCGGAAGAGACCCAGTACTTC. As protein: CAISTGLAEETQYF.

The genes are TRBV19 and TRBJ2-1; 11 bases are shared with TRBD2. With V trimmed by 7 bases and J by 9 bases, 8 bases remained unmatched. Germline V lookup: CDR1 LNHDA, CDR2 SQIVND (reference sequence). CDR3 length equals 14 residues. CDR3 sequence: CASTGIAGGFEQFF. CDR3 in DNA: TGTGCCAGTACAGGGATAGCGGGAGGGTTTGAGCAGTTCTTC.

The table lists this clonotype with a few counts. The chain has TRBV5-6 and TRBJ2-1, with D uncertain. V was clipped by 0 bases and J by 9 bases, with 7 bases between them. The germline V gene has CDR1 SGHDT and CDR2 YYEEEE. This CDR3 contains 12 residues. The CDR3 loop is CASSLGQSEQFF. CDR3 DNA: TGTGCCAGCAGCTTGGGCCAGAGTGAGCAGTTCTTC.